This T cell receptor (beta chain) was observed in a study of vaccination effects on CD4 cells after COVID-19 (dated by TCRdb to 2021 to 2024). Context from the whole study: Each participant got two doses of an mRNA SARS-CoV-2 vaccine, either BNT162b2 or mRNA-1273. Pre-vaccine samples were drawn from a couple of convalescent patients 16 days and one week before the first dose, at 142 and 148 days after COVID-19 diagnosis. In both COVID-19 convalescent patients and infection-naive vaccine recipients, the study compared SARS-CoV-2 spike-specific CD4+ TCR repertoires from before mRNA vaccination with those from after it. A total of more than 8 COVID-19 convalescent patients and 4 SARS-CoV-2-naive healthy vaccine recipients were included in the full study. Cultures from other donors in the study were sequenced with the Oncomine TCR Beta short-read assay on an Illumina iSeq 100.

The ViraFEST assay stimulated PBMC with viral peptide pools and then used TCR sequencing to identify antigen-specific CD4+ T cell clonotypes by expansion. After less than 13 days of culture, CD4+ T cells were isolated with the EasySep CD4+ T cell isolation kit. PCR-confirmed SARS-CoV-2 infection had occurred in convalescent patients between March and December 2020, before the Alpha, Beta and Delta variants emerged in the United States. Each well held some 1.9 million PBMC cultured in IMDM containing approximately 5.3% human AB serum, around 10 IU/ml IL-2 and gentamicin, along with approximately 10 ug/ml peptides. On days 3 and 7, half of the culture medium was replaced with fresh IL-2-containing medium. Unless otherwise noted, each peptide stimulation condition was cultured in triplicate wells. Using Ficoll-Paque Plus gradient centrifugation, PBMC were separated from whole blood and then either used fresh or cryopreserved at -140C. The QIAamp micro DNA kit was used to extract genomic DNA from the cultured CD4+ T cells.

What the work shows at the level of the full study, not this receptor alone: Only a small number of convalescent patients were included, and no early post-infection timepoints were available, which limited the study. Marked clonal contraction was observed in both infection-induced and vaccine-induced clones at late post-vaccination timepoints, consistent with waning T cell responses. For convalescent patients, new clones induced by the vaccine made up most of the post-vaccine spike-reactive repertoire, and these new clones were largely distinct from the clones induced by infection.

The germline V gene (reference sequence) yields GTSNPN for CDR1 and SVGIG for CDR2. Between the V and J ends, shortened by 3 bases and 7 bases respectively, the junction contains 18 bases. Inclusive of the bounding cysteine and phenylalanine, the CDR3 is 15 residues long. The kept DNA is CDR3 alone, 45 bases in frame from the first base. The library was prepared using the immunoSEQ multiplex PCR assay. DNA from the cultured, isolated CD4+ T cells was subjected to TCR beta CDR3 sequencing. In the paper's pipeline: The analysis removed non-productive TCR sequences, trimmed reads to the CDR3 region, and retained only CDR3s that were 7 or more amino acids long. The MANAFEST web app was used to identify antigen-specific clonotypes by comparing expansion in peptide wells with expansion in reference cultures. To be called positive, a clone needed expansion at FDR<0.05 compared with the reference and with all other wells, an odds ratio greater than 5, and a frequency greater than 0.1% in two replicate wells. Clonotypes significantly expanded in SARS-CoV-2 spike wells and in at least one common cold coronavirus spike condition were defined as cross-reactive. Using the stringdist R package, CDR3 similarity was measured by Levenshtein distance, and unrooted trees were constructed with ape in R 3.6.1. Drawn from immuneACCESS, this table holds only the in-frame rearrangements with V and J called that TCRdb kept. Clones are partly lost; checked studies trace under half to an unresolved V gene and leave the rest unexplained. The V and J calls and clone size were taken over from that table, and D and trimming were inferred from the DNA. The sample includes tens of thousands of clones, with around 67% observed a single time. About 33% of the sample lies in the top ten.

With regard to this clone: The antigen it recognizes is unknown. Base qualities are not provided; no much larger clone lies one nucleotide away.

Here the sequenced sample was CD4+ T cells from PBMCs cultured with a peptide pool, taken before COVID-19 vaccination. The sequence is built from TRBV30 and TRBJ1-4, with the identity of the D gene unclear. The clonotype comes from a human donor who had a prior SARS-CoV-2 infection. Read as DNA, the sequence is TGTGCCTGGAGACCTGGGATTCAACCTAGTGAAAAACTGTTTTTT. Translation gives CAWRPGIQPSEKLFF.